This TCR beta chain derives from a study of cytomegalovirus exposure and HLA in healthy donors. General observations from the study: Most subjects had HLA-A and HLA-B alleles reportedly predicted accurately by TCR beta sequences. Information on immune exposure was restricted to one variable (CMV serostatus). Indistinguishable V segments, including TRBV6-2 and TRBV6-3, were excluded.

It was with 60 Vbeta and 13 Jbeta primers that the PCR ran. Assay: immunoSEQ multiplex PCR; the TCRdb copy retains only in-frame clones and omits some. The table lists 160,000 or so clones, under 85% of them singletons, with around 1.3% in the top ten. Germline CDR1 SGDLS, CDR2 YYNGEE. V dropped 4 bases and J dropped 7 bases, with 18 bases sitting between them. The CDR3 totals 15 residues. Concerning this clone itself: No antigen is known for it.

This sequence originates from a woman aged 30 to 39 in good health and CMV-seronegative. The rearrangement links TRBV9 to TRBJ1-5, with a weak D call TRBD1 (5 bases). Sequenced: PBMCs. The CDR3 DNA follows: TGTGCCAGCAGCCCCCTTCCGGGGGTAGCACAGCCCCAGCATTTT. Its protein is CASSPLPGVAQPQHF.